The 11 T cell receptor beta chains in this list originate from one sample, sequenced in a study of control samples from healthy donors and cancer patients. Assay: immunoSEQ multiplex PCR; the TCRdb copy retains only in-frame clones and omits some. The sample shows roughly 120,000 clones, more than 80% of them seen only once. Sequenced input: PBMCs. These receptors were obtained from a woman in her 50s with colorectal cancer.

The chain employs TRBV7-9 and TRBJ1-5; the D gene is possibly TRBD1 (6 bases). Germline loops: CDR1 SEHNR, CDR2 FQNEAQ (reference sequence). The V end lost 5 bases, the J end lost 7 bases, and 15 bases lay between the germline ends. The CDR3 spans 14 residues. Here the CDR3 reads CASSPTGSGQPQHF. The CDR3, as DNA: TGTGCCAGCAGCCCCACAGGGTCCGGCCAGCCCCAGCATTTT.

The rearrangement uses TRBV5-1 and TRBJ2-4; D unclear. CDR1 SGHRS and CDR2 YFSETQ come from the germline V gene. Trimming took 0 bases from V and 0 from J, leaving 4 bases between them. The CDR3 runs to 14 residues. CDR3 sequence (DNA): TGCGCCAGCAGCTTGGACCTAGCCAAAAACATTCAGTACTTC. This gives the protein CASSLDLAKNIQYF. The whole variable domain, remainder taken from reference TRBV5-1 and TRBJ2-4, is KAGVTQTPRYLIKTRGQQVTLSCSPISGHRSVSWYQQTPGQGLQFLFEYFSETQRNKGNFPGRFSGRQFSNSRSEMNVSTLELGDSALYLCASSLDLAKNIQYFGAGTRLSVL.

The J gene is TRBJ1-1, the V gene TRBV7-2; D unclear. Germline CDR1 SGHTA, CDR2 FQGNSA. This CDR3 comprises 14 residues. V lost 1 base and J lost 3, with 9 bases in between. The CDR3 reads CASSLDWEDTEAFF. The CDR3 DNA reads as TGTGCCAGCAGCTTAGATTGGGAAGACACTGAAGCTTTCTTT.

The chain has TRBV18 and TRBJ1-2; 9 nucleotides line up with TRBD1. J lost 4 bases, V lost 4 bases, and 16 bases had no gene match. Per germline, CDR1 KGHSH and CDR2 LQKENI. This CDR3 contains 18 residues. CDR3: CASSQGTGNGRTIYGYTF. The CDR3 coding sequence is TGTGCCAGCTCACAAGGGACAGGGAATGGGCGTACTATCTATGGCTACACCTTC. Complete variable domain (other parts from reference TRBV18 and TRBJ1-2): NAGVMQNPRHLVRRRGQEARLRCSPMKGHSHVYWYRQLPEEGLKFMVYLQKENIIDESGMPKERFSAEFPKEGPSILRIQQVVRGDSAAYFCASSQGTGNGRTIYGYTFGSGTRLTVV.

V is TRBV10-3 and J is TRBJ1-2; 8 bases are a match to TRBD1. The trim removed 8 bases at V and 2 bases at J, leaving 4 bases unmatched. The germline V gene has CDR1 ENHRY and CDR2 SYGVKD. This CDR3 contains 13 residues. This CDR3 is CAISDRENYGYTF. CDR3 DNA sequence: TGTGCCATCTCGGACAGGGAAAACTATGGCTACACCTTC.

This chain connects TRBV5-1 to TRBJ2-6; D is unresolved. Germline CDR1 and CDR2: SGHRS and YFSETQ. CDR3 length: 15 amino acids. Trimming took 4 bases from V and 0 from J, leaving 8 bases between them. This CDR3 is CASSGDLSGANVLTF. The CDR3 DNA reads TGCGCCAGCAGCGGGGATCTCTCTGGGGCCAACGTCCTGACTTTC.

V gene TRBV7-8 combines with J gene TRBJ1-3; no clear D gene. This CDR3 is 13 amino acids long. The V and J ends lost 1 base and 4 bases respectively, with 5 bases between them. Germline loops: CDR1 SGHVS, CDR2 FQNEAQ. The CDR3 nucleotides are TGTGCCAGCAGCTTAGGAGGGGGAAACACCATATATTTT. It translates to CASSLGGGNTIYF.

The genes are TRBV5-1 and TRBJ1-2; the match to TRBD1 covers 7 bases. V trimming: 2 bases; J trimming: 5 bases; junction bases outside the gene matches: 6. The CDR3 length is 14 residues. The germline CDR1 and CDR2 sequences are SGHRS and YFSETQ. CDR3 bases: TGCGCCAGCAGCTTTACAGGGGAGGGGTATGGCTACACCTTC. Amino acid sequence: CASSFTGEGYGYTF.

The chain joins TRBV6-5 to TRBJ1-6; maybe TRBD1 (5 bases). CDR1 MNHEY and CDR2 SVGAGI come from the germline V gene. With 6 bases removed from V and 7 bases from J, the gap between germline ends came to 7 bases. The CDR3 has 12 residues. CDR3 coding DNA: TGTGCCAGCAGGGGACCGAATTCACCCCTCCACTTT. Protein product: CASRGPNSPLHF.

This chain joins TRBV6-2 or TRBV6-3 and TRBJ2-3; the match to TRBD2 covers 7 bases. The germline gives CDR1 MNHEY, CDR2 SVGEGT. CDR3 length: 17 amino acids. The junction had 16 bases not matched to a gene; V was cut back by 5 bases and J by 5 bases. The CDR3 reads CASSGQNERGGKDTQYF. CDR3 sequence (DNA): TGTGCCAGCAGTGGGCAGAATGAGCGGGGAGGAAAAGATACGCAGTATTTT.

The CDR3 sequence: CASSQPGSQFF. In nucleotides, the CDR3 is TGTGCCAGTAGTCAGCCGGGAAGTCAGTTCTTC. The V gene is TRBV19, the J gene TRBJ2-1, with D tentatively TRBD2 (5 bases). The CDR3 length is 11 residues. Trimming stripped 5 bases from V and 13 bases from J, with 12 bases between. CDR1 is LNHDA and CDR2 is SQIVND in the germline V gene (reference sequence).